Each of the 16 T cell receptor beta chains below was sequenced from the same sample in a study of graft-versus-host responses after intestinal transplantation. Antigens of these TCRs are unknown. Produced via immunoSEQ multiplex PCR; TCRdb's table is partial and in-frame only. The table includes roughly 93,000 clones, less than 95% detected once. Sequencing was performed on unstimulated CD8+ T cells sorted from spleen or lymph node cells, taken before transplant. The receptor source for this set is a human donor who was the organ donor for an intestinal transplant.

CDR3 sequence (DNA): TGTGCCACCAGCAGAGCCAGCTATAATTCACCCCTCCACTTT. Protein sequence: CATSRASYNSPLHF. The chain couples TRBV15 to TRBJ1-6, with D unresolved. V was cut by 1 base and J by 3 bases, with 4 bases left in between. The CDR3 has 14 residues. Germline assignment: CDR1 LNHNV and CDR2 YYDKDF (reference sequence).

This clone has only one observation. This sequence joins TRBV5-6 and TRBJ2-7; 11 bases align to TRBD2. CDR1 and CDR2 (germline): SGHDT, YYEEEE. The CDR3 extends over 16 amino acids. The J segment lost 5 bases and the V segment lost 4 bases, leaving 11 bases of the junction unmatched. CDR3 DNA sequence: TGTGCCAGCAGCGTACTAGCGGGGGTGTCGTTGCACGAGCAGTACTTC. Its translation: CASSVLAGVSLHEQYF.

The chain is built from TRBV29-1 and TRBJ2-5; 11 positions match TRBD2. V was clipped by 7 bases and J by 2 bases; unmatched bases: 30. The CDR3 is 22 amino acids. Germline V gene lookup returns CDR1 SQVTM and CDR2 ANQGSEA. Here the CDR3 reads CSALGEGTSGPTLATLQETQYF. The CDR3 nucleotides are TGCAGCGCCCTAGGGGAAGGGACTAGCGGCCCGACACTAGCGACCTTACAAGAGACCCAGTACTTC.

The chain couples TRBV30 to TRBJ2-1; 9 bases are shared with TRBD1. Germline-derived CDR1 and CDR2 are GTSNPN and SVGIG (reference sequence). Trimming took 5 bases from V and 4 from J; bases not matched to a gene: 6. This CDR3 comprises 14 residues. CDR3 loop: CAWGTGTGYNEQFF. DNA for the CDR3: TGTGCCTGGGGAACCGGGACAGGGTACAATGAGCAGTTCTTC.

The V call is TRBV18, the J call TRBJ1-3; tentative D call: TRBD1 (6 bases). Germline V CDR1 and CDR2: KGHSH, LQKENI. CDR3 length: 14 amino acids. The ends were cut back, 4 bases at V and 8 bases at J, with 15 bases in the middle. The CDR3 DNA follows: TGTGCCAGCTCACAACAGGGCGGCGGCGACACCATATATTTT. Translating gives CASSQQGGGDTIYF.

The V gene is TRBV28, the J gene TRBJ2-3; 9 bases match TRBD1. The CDR3 extends over 17 amino acids. The germline gives CDR1 MDHEN, CDR2 SYDVKM. Germline trimming cut 2 bases from V and 3 bases from J; bases unmatched to any gene: 9. CDR3 bases: TGTGCCAGCAGTTTAGAGACAGGGGGGGGTTGGACAGATACGCAGTATTTT. Its translation: CASSLETGGGWTDTQYF.

This rearrangement joins TRBV9 to TRBJ2-2; D possibly corresponds to TRBD2 (7 bases). CDR1 is SGDLS and CDR2 is YYNGEE in the germline V gene. The CDR3 covers 15 residues. With 3 bases removed from V and 8 bases from J, the gap between germline ends came to 17 bases. CDR3 amino acids: CASSELGGLSGELFF. The CDR3 region has the DNA TGTGCCAGCAGCGAGCTCGGGGGGCTTTCGGGGGAGCTGTTTTTT.

This clone came up once. The chain links TRBV2 to TRBJ2-7; D is possibly TRBD1 (5 bases). The CDR3 is 15 amino acids. V lost 1 base and J 3 bases, leaving 13 bases between the germline ends. Germline V gives CDR1 SNHLY, CDR2 FYNNEI. This CDR3 is CASSEGRVGDYEQYF. The CDR3, as DNA: TGTGCCAGCAGTGAAGGCAGGGTCGGCGACTACGAGCAGTACTTC.

The rearrangement joins TRBV6-4 to TRBJ2-3; D uncertain. Trimming left V 6 bases short and J 2 bases short, with 9 bases between. CDR3 length equals 13 residues. Germline CDR1 reads MRHNA; CDR2 reads SNTAGT. For the CDR3, the DNA is TGTGCCAGCAGCCTAACTAACACAGATACGCAGTATTTT. Translation: CASSLTNTDTQYF.

The chain couples TRBV4-3 to TRBJ2-4; 7 nucleotides line up with TRBD1. The germline V gene has CDR1 LGHNA and CDR2 YSLEER. The CDR3 consists of 15 residues. The trim removed 5 bases at V and 1 base at J, leaving 5 bases unmatched. CDR3 residues: CASSDGTVAKNIQYF. The CDR3 nucleotides read TGCGCCAGCAGCGATGGGACAGTTGCCAAAAACATTCAGTACTTC.

The gene calls are TRBV7-9 and TRBJ2-2; 9 bases are shared with TRBD2. J was trimmed by 0 bases and V by 5 bases; bases with no gene match: 4. Germline V CDR1 and CDR2: SEHNR, FQNEAQ (reference sequence). The CDR3 consists of 16 residues. CDR3 in DNA: TGTGCCAGCAGCGACGGGACTAGCACGAACACCGGGGAGCTGTTTTTT. Residues: CASSDGTSTNTGELFF.

V usage is TRBV5-8 and J usage is TRBJ2-2; 10 bases line up with TRBD1. CDR3 length equals 17 residues. Germline loops: CDR1 SGHTS, CDR2 YDEGEE. The ends lost 7 bases at V and 4 bases at J; junction bases unmatched: 13. For the CDR3, the DNA is TGTGCCAGCGCGGACAGGGGGGTGCTCTTCGGCACCGGGGAGCTGTTTTTT. It encodes CASADRGVLFGTGELFF.

The chain uses TRBV7-9 and TRBJ2-7; D possibly corresponds to TRBD1 (6 bases). The CDR3 length is 14 residues. The V end lost 2 bases, the J end lost 3 bases, and 11 bases lay between the germline ends. The V gene's germline CDR1 is SEHNR and CDR2 FQNEAQ (reference sequence). CDR3 region: CASSLTGQNYEQYF. Here the CDR3 DNA reads TGTGCCAGCAGCTTAACTGGACAGAACTACGAGCAGTACTTC.

V gene TRBV4-2 combines with J gene TRBJ2-1; D is unclear. This CDR3 comprises 17 residues. The V end was cut by 0 bases, the J end by 1 base, with 13 bases between. CDR1 is LGHNA, CDR2 YNFKEQ, per germline. CDR3 nucleotides: TGTGCCAGCAGCCAAGATGTGGAGATTAGGTCCTACAATGAGCAGTTCTTC. Amino acid sequence: CASSQDVEIRSYNEQFF.

The chain carries TRBV19 and TRBJ1-2; 8 bases are a match to TRBD1. Trimming cost V 8 bases and J 7 bases; bases outside gene matches: 9. The CDR3 has 13 amino acids. Germline CDR1 is LNHDA and CDR2 is SQIVND (reference sequence). CDR3 DNA: TGTGCCAGTGGACCGGGACAGGTAGTTGGCTACACCTTC. It is translated as CASGPGQVVGYTF. Full variable domain (rest looked up from reference TRBV19 and TRBJ1-2): DGGITQSPKYLFRKEGQNVTLSCEQNLNHDAMYWYRQDPGQGLRLIYYSQIVNDFQKGDIAEGYSVSREKKESFPLTVTSAQKNPTAFYLCASGPGQVVGYTFGSGTRLTVV.

This clone was recorded once. The V and J genes are TRBV11-2 and TRBJ2-3; 12 positions match TRBD1. In germline, CDR1 is SGHAT, CDR2 FQNNGV. V shed 3 bases, J shed 6 bases, and the junction held 10 bases outside the gene matches. This CDR3 spans 17 amino acids. The CDR3 nucleotides are TGTGCCAGCAGCTTCCTCCCGGGACAGGGGGCATTGGATACGCAGTATTTT. Translating it yields CASSFLPGQGALDTQYF.